This TCR beta chain is drawn from a study of T cells in Graves' hyperthyroidism and ophthalmopathy. Diagnoses used clinical symptoms, serum thyroxine and TRAb, thyroid ultrasound and orbital computed tomography. This clonotype was recorded a few times. Amplification targeted TCR beta CDR3 regions from RNA transcripts. The HTBI primer set served for first-round RT-PCR of the TCR CDR3. One entry per CDR3 protein results from TCRdb running MiXCR on the multiplex PCR reads. Here the sample spans fewer than 350,000 distinct CDR3 sequences, around a sixth being singletons. The ends were cut back, 1 base at V and 8 bases at J, with 15 bases in the middle. This CDR3 is 16 amino acids long. CDR1 is MNHEY, CDR2 SMNVEV, per germline (reference sequence).

The sequencing sample was made of blood. The origin of this receptor is a woman aged 50 to 60 with Graves' hyperthyroidism. The chain joins TRBV27 to TRBJ1-6, with D possibly TRBD1 on 5 matching bases. The CDR3 region is CASSLWGGGRDSPLHF. The CDR3 coding sequence is TGTGCCAGCAGTTTATGGGGAGGCGGCAGGGATTCACCCCTCCACTTT.